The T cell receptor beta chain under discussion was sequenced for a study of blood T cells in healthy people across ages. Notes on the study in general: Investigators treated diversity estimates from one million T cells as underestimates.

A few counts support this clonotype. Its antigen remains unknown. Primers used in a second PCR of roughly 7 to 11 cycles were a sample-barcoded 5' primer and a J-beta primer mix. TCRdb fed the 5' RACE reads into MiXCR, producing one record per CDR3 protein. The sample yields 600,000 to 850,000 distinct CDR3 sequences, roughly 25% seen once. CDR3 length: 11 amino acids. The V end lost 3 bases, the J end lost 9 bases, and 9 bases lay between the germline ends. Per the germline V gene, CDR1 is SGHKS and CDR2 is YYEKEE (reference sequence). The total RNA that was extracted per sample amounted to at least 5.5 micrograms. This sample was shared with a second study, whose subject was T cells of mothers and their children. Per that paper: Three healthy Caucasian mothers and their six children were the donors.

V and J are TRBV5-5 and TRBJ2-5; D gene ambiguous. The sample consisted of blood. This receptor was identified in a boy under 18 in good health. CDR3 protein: CASSSEQAQYF. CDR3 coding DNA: TGTGCCAGCAGCTCTGAGCAGGCCCAGTACTTC.